This TCR beta chain was identified during a study of blood T cell repertoires in COVID-19 (dated by TCRdb to 2019 to 2021). General notes on the study: Collaborator samples came from the United States, Italy and Spain and covered acute and convalescent phases of COVID-19. The prospective study material was composed of cDNA or gDNA derived from T cells, B-cell-depleted T cells, or PBMCs. The dataset comprised deeply sampled blood TCRbeta repertoires from subjects exposed to, actively infected with, or recovered from COVID-19. A freely available public database, intended as a resource for researchers studying the immune response to SARS-CoV-2, is where the repertoires were released. Samples came from the ongoing ImmuneRACE study (first 160 participants) plus 1,254 subjects from 6 global collaborators. The sample metadata nearly always contained a de-identified subject ID, COVID-19 status, age in years and sex. HLA class I and class II types, where available, came from metadata supplied by the sample provider rather than from assay-based typing. Results and caveats for the whole study, not just this receptor: How much clinical and demographic metadata was included differed by source and by participant, and the metadata was provided uncurated.

The CDR3 spans 12 residues, from the cysteine through the phenylalanine. Left in the record is the CDR3 DNA by itself, 36 bases read in frame from the first base. For CDR1 and CDR2, the germline V gene (reference sequence) lists SEHNR and FQNEAQ. Trimming at the junction amounts to 3 bases on V and 3 bases on J, and the germline ends lie 4 bases apart. The collaborating institutions used their own protocols to collect whole blood in K2EDTA tubes. For TCRbeta analysis, collaborators shipped samples as frozen whole blood, isolated PBMCs, or DNA extracted from either of those sample types. The immunoSEQ Assay, a bias-controlled multiplex PCR, was used to amplify TCRbeta CDR3 regions from genomic DNA. Regarding the original processing steps: Nucleated cell counts per sample were estimated from amplification of reference gene primers within the assay. To quantify the absolute abundance of each unique TCRbeta CDR3 rearrangement, sequence reads were collapsed and filtered. Productive Simpson clonality was computed per sample as the square root of Simpson's diversity index over productive rearrangements. TCRdb re-hosts the immuneACCESS table, in-frame sequences only. Its copies lack some clones; in the studies checked, an unresolved V gene accounts for under half of them, and the cause for the rest is not known. V, J and clone size are those of that table, while D and trimming were read from the DNA. The table for this sample lists 95,000 to 150,000 clones; around 87% of them were counted only once. Together, the top ten hold around 7.3% of the sample.

As concerns this clone: Its antigen is still unknown. No much larger clone exists at a distance of one base, and base qualities are not known.

The sequence links TRBV7-9 to TRBJ2-3; no D gene call is confident. The TCR sequence derives from a man aged 50 or older with acute or convalescent COVID-19. Sequencing was carried out using peripheral blood. The CDR3 corresponds to CASSFQTDTQYF. Here is the DNA: TGTGCCAGCAGCTTTCAGACAGATACGCAGTATTTT. The variable domain in full, with residues beyond the CDR3 obtained from the reference TRBV7-9 and TRBJ2-3 genes, is DTGVSQNPRHKITKRGQNVTFRCDPISEHNRLYWYRQTLGQGPEFLTYFQNEAQLEKSRLLSDRFSAERPKGSFSTLEIQRTEQGDSAMYLCASSFQTDTQYFGPGTRLTVL.